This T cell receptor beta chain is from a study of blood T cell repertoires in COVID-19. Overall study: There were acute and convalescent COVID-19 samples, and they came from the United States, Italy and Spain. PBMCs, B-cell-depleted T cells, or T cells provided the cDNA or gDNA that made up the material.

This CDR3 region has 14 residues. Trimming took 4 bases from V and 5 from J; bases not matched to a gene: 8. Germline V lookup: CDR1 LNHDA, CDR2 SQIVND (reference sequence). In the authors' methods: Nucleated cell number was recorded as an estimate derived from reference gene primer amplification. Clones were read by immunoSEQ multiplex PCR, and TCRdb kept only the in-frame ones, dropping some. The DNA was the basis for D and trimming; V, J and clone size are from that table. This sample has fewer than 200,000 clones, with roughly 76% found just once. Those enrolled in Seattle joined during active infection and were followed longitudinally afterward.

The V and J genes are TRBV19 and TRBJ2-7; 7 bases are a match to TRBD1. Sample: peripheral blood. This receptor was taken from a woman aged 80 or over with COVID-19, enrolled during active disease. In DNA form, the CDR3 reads TGTGCCAGTAGTACCCCGACAGGGAACGACGAGCAGTACTTC. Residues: CASSTPTGNDEQYF. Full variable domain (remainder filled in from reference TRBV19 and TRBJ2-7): DGGITQSPKYLFRKEGQNVTLSCEQNLNHDAMYWYRQDPGQGLRLIYYSQIVNDFQKGDIAEGYSVSREKKESFPLTVTSAQKNPTAFYLCASSTPTGNDEQYFGPGTRLTVT.